This T cell receptor beta chain was sequenced during a study of blood T cell repertoires in COVID-19. V was clipped by 6 bases and J by 5 bases, with 16 bases between them. Looked up from germline, CDR1 is MNHEY and CDR2 is SVGEGT. The CDR3 has 14 amino acids. The authors' processing: Estimation of nucleated cell counts relied on the amplification of reference gene primers. Using immunoSEQ multiplex PCR, the repertoire was profiled, and TCRdb retains in-frame clones only, with some absent. V and J calls plus clone size are reproduced from that table; the DNA served to infer D and trimming. The sample records 200,000 to 250,000 clones, over 80% being singletons.

The receptor comes from a young man with COVID-19, enrolled during active disease. The rearrangement joins TRBV6-2 or TRBV6-3 to TRBJ1-1; no clear D. The material sequenced was peripheral blood. CDR3 sequence (DNA): TGTGCCAGCAGCAAGAGGTCAACGGGAACTGAAGCTTTCTTT. Its translation is CASSKRSTGTEAFF.